The 9 T cell receptor beta chains listed next were all sequenced from one sample in a study of T cells in tuberculosis. After thawing and overnight rest, PBMC were stained with GMM-loaded CD1B tetramer, viability dye and anti-CD3 for sorting. The lipid loaded on the CD1B tetramers was C32 glucose monomycolate from Rhodococcus equi. Measured with immunoSEQ multiplex PCR; TCRdb has only the in-frame clones, and not every one. Of approximately 88,000 clones listed, more than 75% are singletons. The sample was CD1b-GMM tetramer-negative cells sorted from PBMCs. Every receptor here comes from an adult woman with latent tuberculosis.

This sequence joins TRBV7-8 and TRBJ1-3, with a weak D call TRBD1 (5 bases). The CDR3 has 16 amino acids. From germline, CDR1 is SGHVS and CDR2 FQNEAQ. Trimming shortened V by 4 bases and J by 1 base, and 14 bases separated the two germline ends. The CDR3 reads CASSSTRDWSGNTIYF. The DNA for the CDR3 is TGTGCCAGCAGCTCCACCAGGGATTGGTCTGGAAACACCATATATTTT. The variable domain in full, with the rest retrieved from reference TRBV7-8 and TRBJ1-3, is GAGVSQSPRYKVAKRGQDVALRCDPISGHVSLFWYQQALGQGPEFLTYFQNEAQLDKSGLPSDRFFAERPEGSVSTLKIQRTQQEDSAVYLCASSSTRDWSGNTIYFGEGSWLTVV.

The rearrangement uses TRBV9 and TRBJ1-2; D gene unclear. CDR1 and CDR2 (germline): SGDLS, YYNGEE. V was shortened by 0 bases and J by 2 bases, with 8 bases between the two germline ends. This CDR3 spans 14 amino acids. The CDR3 loop reads CASSVGLANYGYTF. CDR3 bases: TGTGCCAGCAGCGTAGGTCTAGCAAACTATGGCTACACCTTC.

The rearrangement uses TRBV30 and TRBJ2-3; 12 bases are shared with TRBD2. The germline V gene has CDR1 GTSNPN and CDR2 SVGIG (reference sequence). Unmatched junction bases numbered 4, after V lost 4 bases and J lost 2 bases. The CDR3 contains 15 residues. The chain's CDR3 is CAWKASGGVTDTQYF. The CDR3 bases are TGTGCCTGGAAGGCTAGCGGGGGGGTCACAGATACGCAGTATTTT.

The chain recombines TRBV7-9 with TRBJ2-1, with a possible D match to TRBD1 (5 bases). V lost 6 bases and J lost 0, with 12 bases in between. Germline V gene lookup returns CDR1 SEHNR and CDR2 FQNEAQ (reference sequence). There are 15 residues in the CDR3. The CDR3 DNA reads as TGTGCCAGCAGTCTCCAGCAGGGCTCCTACAATGAGCAGTTCTTC. This encodes CASSLQQGSYNEQFF.

V is TRBV19 and J is TRBJ2-2; D is perhaps TRBD1 (6 bases). CDR3 length: 17 residues. V lost 0 bases, J lost 0 bases, and 11 bases lay in between. In germline, CDR1 is LNHDA, CDR2 SQIVND (reference sequence). CDR3 residues: CASSIERGTANTGELFF. For the CDR3, the DNA is TGTGCCAGTAGTATAGAGAGGGGGACCGCGAACACCGGGGAGCTGTTTTTT.

The rearrangement links TRBV7-8 to TRBJ2-7; 7 bases are shared with TRBD2. Germline values: CDR1 SGHVS, CDR2 FQNEAQ. This CDR3 has 15 residues. Germline trimming cut 1 base from V and 3 bases from J; bases unmatched to any gene: 6. The CDR3 sequence is CASSLEAGRFYEQYV. For the CDR3, the DNA is TGTGCCAGCAGCTTAGAAGCGGGGAGATTCTACGAGCAGTACGTC.

In regard to this clone: The CDR3 ends on some other residue instead of the conserved phenylalanine or tryptophan, so this is likely a read error. This chain joins TRBV28 and TRBJ2-4; maybe TRBD1 (6 bases). Trimming took 6 bases from V and 5 from J, leaving 14 bases between them. This CDR3 has 14 residues. CDR1 is MDHEN, CDR2 SYDVKM, per germline. The CDR3 sequence is CASRRPGQQNIQYL. The CDR3 DNA follows: TGTGCCAGCAGGCGGCCGGGACAACAAAACATTCAGTACCTC.

A few counts support this clone. The CDR3 protein is CASMPGNFNYGYTF. In DNA form, the CDR3 reads TGTGCCAGTATGCCAGGGAATTTTAACTATGGCTACACCTTC. The chain is built from TRBV19 and TRBJ1-2; D perhaps matches TRBD1 (5 bases). V was cut by 7 bases and J by 1 base, with 13 bases left in between. CDR1 and CDR2 from the germline V gene are LNHDA and SQIVND (reference sequence). CDR3 length: 14 residues.

The V and J genes are TRBV6-5 and TRBJ2-5, with TRBD2 matching 8 bases. In germline, CDR1 is MNHEY, CDR2 SVGAGI. The V gene end was trimmed by 5 bases and the J gene end by 4 bases; junction bases not matched to a gene: 3. CDR3 length: 13 amino acids. This CDR3 is CASSKGLAETQYF. CDR3 coding DNA: TGTGCCAGCAGTAAAGGACTAGCAGAGACCCAGTACTTC.